The clone carrying this T cell receptor beta chain was detected only a few times. Its specificity is unknown. The sample comes from a study of blood T cells in healthy people across ages. Study in general: In model experiments, template switching was able to capture about one barcoded beta molecule for every two T cells that were present. Findings and limits, study-wide: For the donors, CMV status was unknown and possibly confounded expanded clonotype changes. Per-million-T-cell TCR beta diversity fell roughly linearly with age.

J was trimmed by 10 bases and V by 5 bases; bases with no gene match: 4. CDR1 KGHDR and CDR2 SFDVKD come from the germline V gene. The CDR3 runs to 12 residues. A second PCR of roughly 6 to 12 cycles used a sample-barcoded 5' primer and a J-beta primer mix. A template-switch adaptor that had 12 random nucleotides put a tag on each cDNA molecule. TCRdb ran MiXCR on the 5' RACE reads and lists one entry per CDR3 protein. Of 700,000 to 900,000 distinct CDR3 sequences in the sample, 50% to 65% were seen once. The V gene is TRBV24-1, the J gene TRBJ2-1, with TRBD2 matching over 7 bases. This receptor was taken from a man older than 75 in good health. The sample consisted of blood. The CDR3, as DNA: TGTGCCACCAGTGGGACTAGTCGAGAGCAGTTCTTC. This sequence encodes CATSGTSREQFF.